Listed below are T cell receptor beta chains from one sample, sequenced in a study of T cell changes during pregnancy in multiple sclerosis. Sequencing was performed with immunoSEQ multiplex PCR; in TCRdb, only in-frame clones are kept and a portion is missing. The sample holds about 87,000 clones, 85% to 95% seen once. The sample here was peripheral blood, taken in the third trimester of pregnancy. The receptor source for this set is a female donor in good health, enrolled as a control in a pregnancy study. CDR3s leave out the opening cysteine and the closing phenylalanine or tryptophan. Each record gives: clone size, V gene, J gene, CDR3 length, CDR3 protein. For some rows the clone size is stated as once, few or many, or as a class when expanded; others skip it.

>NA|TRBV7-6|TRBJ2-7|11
ASSPDSSYEQY
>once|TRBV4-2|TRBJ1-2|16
ASSQDNAAEGSLYGYT
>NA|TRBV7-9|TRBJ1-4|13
ASSLWSATNEKLF
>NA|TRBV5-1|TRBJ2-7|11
ASSYPGSYEQY
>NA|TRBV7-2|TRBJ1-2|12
ASSLAGDIYGYT
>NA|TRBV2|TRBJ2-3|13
ATAHLAGNTDTQY
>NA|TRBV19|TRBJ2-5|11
ASSSQGEETQY
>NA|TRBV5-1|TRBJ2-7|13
ASSPSSLRFYEQY
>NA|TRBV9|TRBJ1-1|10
ASSPVNTEAF
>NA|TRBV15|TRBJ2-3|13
ATSRDGGGADTQY
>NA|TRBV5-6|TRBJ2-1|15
ASSLFAAVVRDNEQF
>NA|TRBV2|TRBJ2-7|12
ASRGPVTVSEQY
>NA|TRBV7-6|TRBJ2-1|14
ASSLAPTGEVNEQF
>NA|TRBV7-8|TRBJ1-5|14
ASSSPTGGSNQPQH
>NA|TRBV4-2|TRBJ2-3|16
ASSQPVATSGSTDTQY
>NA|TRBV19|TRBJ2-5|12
ASSPGQGRETQY
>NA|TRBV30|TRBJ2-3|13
AWSVLILASDTQY
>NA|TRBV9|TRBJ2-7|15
ASSVVGTSGTTYEQY
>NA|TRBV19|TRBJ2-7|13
ASSFRDSRSPEQY
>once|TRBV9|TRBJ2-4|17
ASSLGLAGSVTSKNIQY
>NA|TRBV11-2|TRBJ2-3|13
ASRSGLAVTDTQY
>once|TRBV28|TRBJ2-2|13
ASRTRGSNTGELF
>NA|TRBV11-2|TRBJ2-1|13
ASSLLAGVIDEQF
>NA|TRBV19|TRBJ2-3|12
ASAGFGGTDTQY
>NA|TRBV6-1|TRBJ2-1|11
ASSDQGAGEQF
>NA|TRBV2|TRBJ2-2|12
ASMRQVNTGELF
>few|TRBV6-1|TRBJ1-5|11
ASRDSWRQPQH
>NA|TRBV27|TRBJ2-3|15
ASSGWAGTGSTDTQY
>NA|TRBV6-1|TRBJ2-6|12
ASSGLSGANVLT
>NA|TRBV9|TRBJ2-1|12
ASSAQGTANEQF
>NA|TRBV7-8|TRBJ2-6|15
ASSPRDRVSGANVLT
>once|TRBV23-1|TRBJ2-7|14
ASSRRIQVHYYEQY
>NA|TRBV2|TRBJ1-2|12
ASTQTGGRQGYT
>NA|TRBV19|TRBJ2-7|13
ASRGPGQHSYEQY
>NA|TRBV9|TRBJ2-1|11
ASSVDPGDEQF
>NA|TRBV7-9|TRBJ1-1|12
ASSPDRLNTEAF
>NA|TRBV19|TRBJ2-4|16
ASSKIPAGTSDKNIQY
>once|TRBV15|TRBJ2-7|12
ATSSDRGRWEQY
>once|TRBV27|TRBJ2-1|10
ASTDFSGEQF
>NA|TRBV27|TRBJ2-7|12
ASRLGQRTYEQY